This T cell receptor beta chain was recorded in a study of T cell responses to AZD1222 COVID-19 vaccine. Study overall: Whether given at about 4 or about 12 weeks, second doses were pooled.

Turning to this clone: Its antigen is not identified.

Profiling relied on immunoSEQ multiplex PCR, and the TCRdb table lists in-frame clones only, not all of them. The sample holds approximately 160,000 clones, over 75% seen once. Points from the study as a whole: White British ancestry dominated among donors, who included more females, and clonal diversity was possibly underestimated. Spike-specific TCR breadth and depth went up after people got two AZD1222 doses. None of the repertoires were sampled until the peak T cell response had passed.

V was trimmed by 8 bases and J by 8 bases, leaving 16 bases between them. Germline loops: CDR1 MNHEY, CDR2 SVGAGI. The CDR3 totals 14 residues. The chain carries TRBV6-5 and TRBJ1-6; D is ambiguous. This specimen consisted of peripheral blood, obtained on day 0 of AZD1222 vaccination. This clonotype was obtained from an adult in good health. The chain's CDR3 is CASGIRPQDSPLHF. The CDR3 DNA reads TGTGCCAGCGGGATACGTCCCCAGGATTCACCCCTCCACTTT.